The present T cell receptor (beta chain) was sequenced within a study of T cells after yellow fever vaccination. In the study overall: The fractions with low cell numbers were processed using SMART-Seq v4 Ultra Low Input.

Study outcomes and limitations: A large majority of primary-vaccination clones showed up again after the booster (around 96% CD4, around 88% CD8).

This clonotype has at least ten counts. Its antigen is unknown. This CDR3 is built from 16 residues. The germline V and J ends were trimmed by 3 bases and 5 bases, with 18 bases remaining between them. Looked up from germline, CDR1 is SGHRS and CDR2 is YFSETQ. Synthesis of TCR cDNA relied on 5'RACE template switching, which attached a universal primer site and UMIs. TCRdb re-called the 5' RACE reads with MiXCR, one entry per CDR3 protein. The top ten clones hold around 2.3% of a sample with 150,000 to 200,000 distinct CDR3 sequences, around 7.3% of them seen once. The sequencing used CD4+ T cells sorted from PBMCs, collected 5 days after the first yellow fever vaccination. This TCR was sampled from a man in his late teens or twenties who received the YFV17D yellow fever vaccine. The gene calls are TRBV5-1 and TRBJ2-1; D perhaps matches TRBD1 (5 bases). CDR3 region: CASSYARDSKNNEQFF. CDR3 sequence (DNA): TGCGCCAGCAGCTACGCCCGAGACAGCAAAAACAATGAGCAGTTCTTC.